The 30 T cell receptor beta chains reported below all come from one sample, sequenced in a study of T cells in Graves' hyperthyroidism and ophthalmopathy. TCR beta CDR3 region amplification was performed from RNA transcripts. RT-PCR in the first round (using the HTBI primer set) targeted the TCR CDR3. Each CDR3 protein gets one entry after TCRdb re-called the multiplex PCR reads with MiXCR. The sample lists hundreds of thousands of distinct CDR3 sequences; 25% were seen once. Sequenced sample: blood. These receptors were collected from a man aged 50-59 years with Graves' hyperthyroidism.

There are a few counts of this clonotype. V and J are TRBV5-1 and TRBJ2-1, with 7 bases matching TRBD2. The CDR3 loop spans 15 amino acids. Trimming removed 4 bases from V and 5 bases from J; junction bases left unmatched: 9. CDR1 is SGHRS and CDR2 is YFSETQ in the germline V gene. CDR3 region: CASSRGTSENNEQFF. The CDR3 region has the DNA TGCGCCAGCAGCAGGGGAACTAGCGAAAACAATGAGCAGTTCTTC.

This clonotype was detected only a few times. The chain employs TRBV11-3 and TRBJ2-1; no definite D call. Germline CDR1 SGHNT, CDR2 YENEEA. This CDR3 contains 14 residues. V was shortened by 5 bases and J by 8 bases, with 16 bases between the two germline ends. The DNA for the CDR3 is TGTGCCAGCAGCAACTCCTTTCTCACACATGAGCAGTTCTTC. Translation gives CASSNSFLTHEQFF.

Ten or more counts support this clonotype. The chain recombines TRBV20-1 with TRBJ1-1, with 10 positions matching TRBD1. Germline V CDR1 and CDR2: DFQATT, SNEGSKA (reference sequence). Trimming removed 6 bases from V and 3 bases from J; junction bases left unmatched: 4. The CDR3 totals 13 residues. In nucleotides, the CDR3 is TGCAGTGCACTCGGACAGGGGGACACTGAAGCTTTCTTT. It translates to CSALGQGDTEAFF.

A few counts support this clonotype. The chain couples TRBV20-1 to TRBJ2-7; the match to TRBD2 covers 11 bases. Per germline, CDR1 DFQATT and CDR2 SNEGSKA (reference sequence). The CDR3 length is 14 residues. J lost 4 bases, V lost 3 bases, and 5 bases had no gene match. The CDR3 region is CSASRLAGSYEQYF. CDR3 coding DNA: TGCAGTGCTAGTAGACTAGCGGGATCGTACGAGCAGTACTTC.

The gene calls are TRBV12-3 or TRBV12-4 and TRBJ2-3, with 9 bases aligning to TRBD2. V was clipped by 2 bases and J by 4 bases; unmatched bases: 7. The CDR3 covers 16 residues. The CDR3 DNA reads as TGTGCCAGCAGTTTAACCCCTAGCGGGATAGCAGATACGCAGTATTTT. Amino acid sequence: CASSLTPSGIADTQYF.

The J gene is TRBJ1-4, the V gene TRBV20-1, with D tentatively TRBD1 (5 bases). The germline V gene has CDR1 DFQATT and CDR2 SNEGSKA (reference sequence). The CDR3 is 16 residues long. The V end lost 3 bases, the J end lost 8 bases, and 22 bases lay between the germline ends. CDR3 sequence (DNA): TGCAGTGCTAGCGCCTCAAGTGCAGGGATTAGCGAAAAACTGTTTTTT. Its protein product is CSASASSAGISEKLFF.

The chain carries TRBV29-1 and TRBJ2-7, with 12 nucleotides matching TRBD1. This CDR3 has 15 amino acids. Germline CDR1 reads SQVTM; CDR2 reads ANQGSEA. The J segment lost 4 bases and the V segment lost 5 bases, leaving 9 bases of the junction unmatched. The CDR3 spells CSVKGQGAEAYEQYF. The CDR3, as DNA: TGCAGCGTTAAGGGACAGGGGGCCGAAGCTTACGAGCAGTACTTC.

The CDR3 here is CASSYPSLGDETQYF. The CDR3 coding sequence is TGTGCCAGCAGTTACCCGTCCCTGGGGGATGAGACCCAGTACTTC. The chain carries TRBV6-2 or TRBV6-3 and TRBJ2-5; D possibly matches TRBD1 or TRBD2 (5 bases each). This CDR3 has 15 amino acids. Germline CDR1 MNHEY, CDR2 SVGEGT. V was shortened by 2 bases and J by 5 bases, with 15 bases between the two germline ends.

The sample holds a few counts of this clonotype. The CDR3 region has the DNA TGTGCCAGTGCGAAGTTGGAGGGGCCGGGGGGCTCCTACGAGCAGTACTTC. Amino acid sequence: CASAKLEGPGGSYEQYF. The chain uses TRBV19 and TRBJ2-7, with TRBD2 matching over 7 bases. Germline CDR1 and CDR2: LNHDA and SQIVND (reference sequence). This CDR3 comprises 17 residues. Unmatched junction bases numbered 16, after V lost 8 bases and J lost 0 bases.

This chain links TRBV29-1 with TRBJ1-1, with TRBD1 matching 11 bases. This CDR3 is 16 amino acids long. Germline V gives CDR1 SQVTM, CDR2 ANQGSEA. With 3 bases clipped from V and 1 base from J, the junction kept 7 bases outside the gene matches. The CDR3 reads CSVDQDRGRGNTEAFF. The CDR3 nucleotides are TGCAGCGTTGACCAGGACAGGGGGCGCGGGAACACTGAAGCTTTCTTT.

The CDR3 DNA sequence: TGTGCCAGCAGCATCGGGACGGGGCGGGAACTGTTTTTT. Its translation: CASSIGTGRELFF. The chain joins TRBV5-6 to TRBJ1-4; possible D gene TRBD1, 5 bases. V lost 4 bases to trimming and J lost 12 bases, with 16 bases between them. In germline, CDR1 is SGHDT, CDR2 YYEEEE. The CDR3 loop spans 13 amino acids. The variable domain in full, completed from reference TRBV5-6 and TRBJ1-4, reads DAGVTQSPTHLIKTRGQQVTLRCSPKSGHDTVSWYQQALGQGPQFIFQYYEEEERQRGNFPDRFSGHQFPNYSSELNVNALLLGDSALYLCASSIGTGRELFFGSGTQLSVL.

The CDR3 sequence is CASSQGGQRNTIYF. Here the CDR3 DNA reads TGTGCCAGCAGCCAAGGGGGACAGCGAAACACCATATATTTT. The chain combines TRBV28 with TRBJ1-3, with TRBD1 matching over 7 bases. Germline trimming cut 6 bases from V and 5 bases from J; bases unmatched to any gene: 7. CDR3 length: 14 amino acids. CDR1 and CDR2 (germline): MDHEN, SYDVKM.

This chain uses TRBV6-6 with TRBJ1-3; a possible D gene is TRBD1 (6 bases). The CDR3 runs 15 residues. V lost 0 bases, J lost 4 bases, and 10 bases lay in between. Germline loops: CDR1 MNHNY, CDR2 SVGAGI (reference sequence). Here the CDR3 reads CASSYSARGGNTIYF. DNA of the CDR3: TGTGCCAGCAGTTACTCCGCCAGGGGCGGAAACACCATATATTTT.

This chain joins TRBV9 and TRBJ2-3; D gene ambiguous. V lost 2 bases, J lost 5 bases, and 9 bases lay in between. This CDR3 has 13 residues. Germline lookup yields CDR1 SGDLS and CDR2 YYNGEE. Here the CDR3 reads CASSVTLRDTQYF. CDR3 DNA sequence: TGTGCCAGCAGCGTTACCCTGAGAGATACGCAGTATTTT.

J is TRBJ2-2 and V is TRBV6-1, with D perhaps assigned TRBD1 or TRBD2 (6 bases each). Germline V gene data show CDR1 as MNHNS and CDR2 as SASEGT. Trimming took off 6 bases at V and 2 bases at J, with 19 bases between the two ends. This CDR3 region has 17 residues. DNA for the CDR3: TGTGCCAGCAGCCATCCTACAGGGAGGTTCAACACCGGGGAGCTGTTTTTT. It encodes CASSHPTGRFNTGELFF.

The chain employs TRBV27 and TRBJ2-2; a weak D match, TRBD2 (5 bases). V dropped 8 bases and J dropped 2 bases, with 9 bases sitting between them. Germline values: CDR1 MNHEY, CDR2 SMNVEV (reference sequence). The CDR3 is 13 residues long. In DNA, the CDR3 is TGTGCCAGCCATAGCGAAAACACCGGGGAGCTGTTTTTT. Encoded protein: CASHSENTGELFF.

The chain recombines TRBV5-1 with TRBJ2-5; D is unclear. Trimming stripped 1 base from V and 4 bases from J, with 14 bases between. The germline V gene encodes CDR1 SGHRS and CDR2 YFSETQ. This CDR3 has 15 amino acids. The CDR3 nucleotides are TGCGCCAGCAGCTTGCTCTTTGCGGTCGGAGAGACCCAGTACTTC. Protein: CASSLLFAVGETQYF.

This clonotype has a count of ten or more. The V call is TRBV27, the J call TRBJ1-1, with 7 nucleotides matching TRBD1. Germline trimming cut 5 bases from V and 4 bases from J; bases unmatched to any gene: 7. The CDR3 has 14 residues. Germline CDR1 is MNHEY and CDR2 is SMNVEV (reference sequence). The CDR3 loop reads CASSLYRGGTEAFF. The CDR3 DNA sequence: TGTGCCAGCAGTCTCTACAGGGGCGGCACTGAAGCTTTCTTT.

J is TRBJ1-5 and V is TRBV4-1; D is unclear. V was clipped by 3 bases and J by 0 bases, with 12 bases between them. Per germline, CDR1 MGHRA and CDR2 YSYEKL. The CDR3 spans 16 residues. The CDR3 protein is CASSQVGGGSNQPQHF. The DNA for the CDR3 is TGCGCCAGCAGCCAGGTCGGAGGTGGTAGCAATCAGCCCCAGCATTTT.

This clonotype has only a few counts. CDR3 nucleotide sequence: TGTGCCCCCGCGAAAGCGGCTAGCACAGATACGCAGTATTTT. Protein product: CAPAKAASTDTQYF. V gene TRBV2 combines with J gene TRBJ2-3; a weak D match, TRBD2 (5 bases). V shed 11 bases and J shed 0 bases, with 15 bases lying between them. This CDR3 spans 14 amino acids. CDR1 is SNHLY, CDR2 FYNNEI, per germline.

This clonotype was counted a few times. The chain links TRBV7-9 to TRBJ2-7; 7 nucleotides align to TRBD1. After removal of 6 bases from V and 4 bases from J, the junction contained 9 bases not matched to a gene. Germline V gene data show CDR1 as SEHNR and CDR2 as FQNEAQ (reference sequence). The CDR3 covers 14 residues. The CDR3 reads CASSRTGTVYEQYF. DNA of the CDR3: TGTGCCAGCAGTCGTACCGGGACAGTTTACGAGCAGTACTTC.

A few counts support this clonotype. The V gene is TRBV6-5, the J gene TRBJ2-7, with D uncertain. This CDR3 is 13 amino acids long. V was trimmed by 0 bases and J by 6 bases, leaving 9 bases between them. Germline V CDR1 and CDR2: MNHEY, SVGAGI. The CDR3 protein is CASSYSYGAEQYF. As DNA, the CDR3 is TGTGCCAGCAGTTACTCGTACGGAGCCGAGCAGTACTTC.

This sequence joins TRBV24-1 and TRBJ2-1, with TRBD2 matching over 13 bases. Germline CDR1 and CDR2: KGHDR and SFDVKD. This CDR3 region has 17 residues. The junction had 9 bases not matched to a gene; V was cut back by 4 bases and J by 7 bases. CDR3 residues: CATSEVGLAGDNNEQFF. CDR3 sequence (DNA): TGTGCCACCAGTGAAGTCGGACTAGCGGGAGATAATAATGAGCAGTTCTTC.

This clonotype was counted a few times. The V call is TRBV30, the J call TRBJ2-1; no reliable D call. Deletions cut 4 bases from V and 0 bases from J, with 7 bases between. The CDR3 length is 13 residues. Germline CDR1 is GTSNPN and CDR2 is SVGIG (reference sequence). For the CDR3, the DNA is TGTGCCTGGAACAGCGACTCCTACAATGAGCAGTTCTTC. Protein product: CAWNSDSYNEQFF.

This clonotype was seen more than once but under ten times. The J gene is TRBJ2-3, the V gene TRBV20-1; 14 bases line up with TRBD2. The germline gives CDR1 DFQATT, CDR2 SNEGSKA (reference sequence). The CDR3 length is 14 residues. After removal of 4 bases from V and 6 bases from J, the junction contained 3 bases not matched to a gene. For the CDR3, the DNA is TGCAGTGCTATGACTAGCGGGAGGGCCGATACGCAGTATTTT. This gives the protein CSAMTSGRADTQYF.

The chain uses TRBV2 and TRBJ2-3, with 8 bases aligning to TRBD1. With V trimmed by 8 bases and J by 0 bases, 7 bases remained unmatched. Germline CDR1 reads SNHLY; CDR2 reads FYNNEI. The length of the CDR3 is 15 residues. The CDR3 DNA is TGTGCCAGCTCACCGGGACAGGAGAGCACAGATACGCAGTATTTT. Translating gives CASSPGQESTDTQYF.

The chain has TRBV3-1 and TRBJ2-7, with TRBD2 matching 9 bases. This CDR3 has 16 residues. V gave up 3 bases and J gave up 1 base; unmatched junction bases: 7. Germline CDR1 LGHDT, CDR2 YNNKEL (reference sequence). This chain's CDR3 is CASSHVSGSFSYEQYF. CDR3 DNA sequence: TGTGCCAGCAGCCACGTTAGCGGGAGTTTTTCCTACGAGCAGTACTTC.

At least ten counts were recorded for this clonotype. The CDR3 spells CASSLGMTNTEAFF. DNA for the CDR3: TGTGCCAGCAGTTTAGGTATGACTAACACTGAAGCTTTCTTT. This chain joins TRBV27 and TRBJ1-1; D gene uncertain. The CDR3 consists of 14 residues. The germline V gene has CDR1 MNHEY and CDR2 SMNVEV (reference sequence). The V and J ends lost 2 bases and 2 bases respectively, with 9 bases between them.

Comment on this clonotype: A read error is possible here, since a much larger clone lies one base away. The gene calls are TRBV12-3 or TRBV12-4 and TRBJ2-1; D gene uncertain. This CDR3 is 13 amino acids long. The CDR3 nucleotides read TGTGCCAGCAGTTTTGAGGACCGCAATGAGCAGCTCTTC. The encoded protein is CASSFEDRNEQLF.

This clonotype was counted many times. The DNA for the CDR3 is TGTGCCAGCAGTTTCGCGGGGTTGAACACTGAAGCTTTCTTT. Residues: CASSFAGLNTEAFF. The V call is TRBV12-3 or TRBV12-4, the J call TRBJ1-1; D gene uncertain. Trimming stripped 3 bases from V and 0 bases from J, with 8 bases between. This CDR3 contains 14 residues.